Listed below are T cell receptor beta chains from one sample, sequenced in a study of T cells in Graves' hyperthyroidism and ophthalmopathy. TCRdb analysed the multiplex PCR reads with MiXCR anew, one entry per CDR3 protein. The data hold about 290,000 distinct CDR3 sequences, with roughly 14% observed a single time. Material for sequencing was blood. These receptors originate from a woman aged 25 to 39 with Graves' hyperthyroidism that later progressed to Graves' ophthalmopathy. Both conserved end residues are part of each CDR3. A D gene is named only where the DNA matches it firmly. Only some rows state a clone size, as once, few, many or a class for expanded clones.

V gene	D gene	clone size	J gene	CDR3 DNA	CDR3 protein
TRBV6-1	-	many	TRBJ2-5	TGTGCCAGCAGTGAAAGGTGGAACCAAGAGACCCAGTACTTC	CASSERWNQETQYF
TRBV6-1	-	many	TRBJ2-7	TGTGCCAGCAGTAAGAGCCCCGGGACGATACCCTACGAGCAGTACTTC	CASSKSPGTIPYEQYF
TRBV5-5	-	many	TRBJ2-2	TGTGCCAGCAGCTTGCAGGGGTACACCGGGGAGCTGTTTTTT	CASSLQGYTGELFF
TRBV24-1	-	-	TRBJ2-5	TGTGCCACCAGTAGTGGGTACCAAGAGACCCAGTACTTC	CATSSGYQETQYF
TRBV20-1	-	many	TRBJ1-1	TGCAGTGGGAGTAGAGGGGACATGAACACTGAAGCTTTCTTT	CSGSRGDMNTEAFF
TRBV15	TRBD1	many	TRBJ1-5	TGTGCCACCAGCGGGACCGGGACAGGGAATCAGCCCCAGCATTTT	CATSGTGTGNQPQHF
TRBV28	-	-	TRBJ1-2	TGTGCCAGCAGTTTAGTTCCAGCTTATGTCTATGGCTACACCTTC	CASSLVPAYVYGYTF
TRBV28	TRBD2	many	TRBJ2-3	TGTGCCAGCAGCACACCCTGGGGGGGGACTAGTCGACCTACGCAGTATTTT	CASSTPWGGTSRPTQYF
TRBV28	-	-	TRBJ1-5	TGTGCCAGCGAACAGGGAGGTAGCGGGAATCAGCCCCAGCATTTT	CASEQGGSGNQPQHF
TRBV7-9	-	many	TRBJ1-1	TGTGCCAGCGCCACAGCACACACTGAAGCTTTCTTT	CASATAHTEAFF
TRBV29-1	-	-	TRBJ2-7	TGCAGCGTTGGCGGGACGCACTCCTACGAGCAGTACTTC	CSVGGTHSYEQYF
TRBV29-1	-	many	TRBJ1-1	TGCAGCGTTGGGGGGGTCGGGAACACTGAAGCTTTCTTT	CSVGGVGNTEAFF
TRBV29-1	-	many	TRBJ2-1	TGCAGCGTTGACGGGGCTGAGCAGTTCTTC	CSVDGAEQFF
TRBV20-1	-	many	TRBJ2-7	TGCAGTGCTAGTGGGGTTGTGCAGGGGCTTAACGAGCAGTACTTC	CSASGVVQGLNEQYF
TRBV11-2	TRBD2	-	TRBJ2-7	TGTGCCAGTAGTATAGGCGGGAGCAGCGAGCAGTACTTC	CASSIGGSSEQYF
TRBV10-3	TRBD1	few	TRBJ2-2	TGTGCCATCAGTGTGAAGGGGGCTTTCACCGGGGAGCTGTTTTTT	CAISVKGAFTGELFF
TRBV27	TRBD2	many	TRBJ2-7	TGTGCCAGCAGACAGAGCGGGAGAATCTACGAGCAGTACTTC	CASRQSGRIYEQYF
TRBV6-1	-	many	TRBJ2-5	TGTGCCAGCAGTTTCCTAGAAGAGACCCAGTACTTC	CASSFLEETQYF
TRBV2	-	many	TRBJ2-6	TGTGCCAGCAGTGATAATGGGGCCAACGTCCTGACTTTC	CASSDNGANVLTF
TRBV7-6	-	-	TRBJ2-2	TGTGCCAGCAGCTCCAATTTAGCGGCGGCCTACACCGGGGAGCTGTTTTTT	CASSSNLAAAYTGELFF
TRBV11-2	-	many	TRBJ2-3	TGTGCCAGCAGCCCGGGACTGATCGGGGGTCCGGATACGCAGTATTTT	CASSPGLIGGPDTQYF
TRBV4-2	-	-	TRBJ1-2	TGTGCCAGCAGCCAGCCTACGGGGGGAACTCTTTATGGCTACACCTTC	CASSQPTGGTLYGYTF
TRBV7-9	-	many	TRBJ2-1	TGTGCCAGCTCCCGGGACTTTGTCGGTGAGCAGTTCTTC	CASSRDFVGEQFF
TRBV18	-	once	TRBJ2-6	TGTGCCAGCTCACTCTCACAGACGCCGGGGGCCAACGTCCTGACTTTC	CASSLSQTPGANVLTF
TRBV12-3/TRBV12-4	TRBD1	many	TRBJ1-2	TGTGCCAGCAGTCTACTTAGGGGACAGGGGGTGACTCTTTATGGCTACACCTTC	CASSLLRGQGVTLYGYTF